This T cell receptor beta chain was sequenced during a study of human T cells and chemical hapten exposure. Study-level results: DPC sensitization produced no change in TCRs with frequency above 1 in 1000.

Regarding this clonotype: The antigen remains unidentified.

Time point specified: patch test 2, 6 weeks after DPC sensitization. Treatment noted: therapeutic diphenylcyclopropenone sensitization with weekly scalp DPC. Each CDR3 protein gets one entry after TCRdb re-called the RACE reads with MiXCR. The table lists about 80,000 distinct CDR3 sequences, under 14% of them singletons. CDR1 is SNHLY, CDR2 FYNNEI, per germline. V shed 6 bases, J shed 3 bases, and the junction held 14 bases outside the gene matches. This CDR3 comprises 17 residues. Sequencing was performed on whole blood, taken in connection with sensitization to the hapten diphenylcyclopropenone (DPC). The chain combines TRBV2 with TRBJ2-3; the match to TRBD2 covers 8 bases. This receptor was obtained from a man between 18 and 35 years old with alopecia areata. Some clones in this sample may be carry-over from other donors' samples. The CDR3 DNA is TGTGCCAGCAGATACCTACGTCTAGCGGGCCGTACAGATACGCAGTATTTT. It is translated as CASRYLRLAGRTDTQYF.